What follows is one T cell receptor beta chain and its context. The data stem from a study of blood T cell repertoires in COVID-19. As for the study in general: Collection of acute and convalescent COVID-19 samples took place in the United States, Italy and Spain. Nucleic acid was either cDNA or gDNA, and it came from T cells, B-cell-depleted T cells, or PBMCs.

In germline, CDR1 is MNHGY, CDR2 SAAAGT. V lost 2 bases and J 3 bases, leaving 17 bases between the germline ends. CDR3 length: 16 amino acids. In the authors' methods: Reference gene primer amplification gave estimated nucleated cell counts. Some clones are missing from TCRdb's copy, which holds only in-frame ones; the method was immunoSEQ multiplex PCR. D and trimming were read from the DNA, whereas the V and J calls and clone size are those reported in that table. The sample gives about 240,000 clones, roughly 80% of which show up once; approximately 3.2% is in the top ten. V usage is TRBV6-8 and J usage is TRBJ2-7; the D gene is possibly TRBD2 (6 bases). The sequence was collected from a woman aged 18-29 years with acute or convalescent COVID-19. Sequencing used peripheral blood. The CDR3 DNA reads TGTGCCAGCAGTTACGATCGATTCGGGGAGGTCTACGAGCAGTACTTC. Protein: CASSYDRFGEVYEQYF.